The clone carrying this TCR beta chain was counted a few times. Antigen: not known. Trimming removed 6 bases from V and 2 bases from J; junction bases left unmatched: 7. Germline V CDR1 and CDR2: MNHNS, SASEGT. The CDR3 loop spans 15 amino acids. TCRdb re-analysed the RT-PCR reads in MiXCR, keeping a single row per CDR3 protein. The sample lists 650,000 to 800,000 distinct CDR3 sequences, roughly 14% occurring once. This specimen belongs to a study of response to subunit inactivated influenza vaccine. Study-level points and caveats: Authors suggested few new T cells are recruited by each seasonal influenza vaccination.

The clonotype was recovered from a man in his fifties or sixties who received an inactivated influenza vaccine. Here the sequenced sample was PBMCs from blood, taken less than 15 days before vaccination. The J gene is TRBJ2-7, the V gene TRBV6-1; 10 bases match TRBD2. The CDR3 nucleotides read TGTGCCAGCAGCCAGCGGGGGGGATTACCCTACGAGCAGTACTTC. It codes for CASSQRGGLPYEQYF.